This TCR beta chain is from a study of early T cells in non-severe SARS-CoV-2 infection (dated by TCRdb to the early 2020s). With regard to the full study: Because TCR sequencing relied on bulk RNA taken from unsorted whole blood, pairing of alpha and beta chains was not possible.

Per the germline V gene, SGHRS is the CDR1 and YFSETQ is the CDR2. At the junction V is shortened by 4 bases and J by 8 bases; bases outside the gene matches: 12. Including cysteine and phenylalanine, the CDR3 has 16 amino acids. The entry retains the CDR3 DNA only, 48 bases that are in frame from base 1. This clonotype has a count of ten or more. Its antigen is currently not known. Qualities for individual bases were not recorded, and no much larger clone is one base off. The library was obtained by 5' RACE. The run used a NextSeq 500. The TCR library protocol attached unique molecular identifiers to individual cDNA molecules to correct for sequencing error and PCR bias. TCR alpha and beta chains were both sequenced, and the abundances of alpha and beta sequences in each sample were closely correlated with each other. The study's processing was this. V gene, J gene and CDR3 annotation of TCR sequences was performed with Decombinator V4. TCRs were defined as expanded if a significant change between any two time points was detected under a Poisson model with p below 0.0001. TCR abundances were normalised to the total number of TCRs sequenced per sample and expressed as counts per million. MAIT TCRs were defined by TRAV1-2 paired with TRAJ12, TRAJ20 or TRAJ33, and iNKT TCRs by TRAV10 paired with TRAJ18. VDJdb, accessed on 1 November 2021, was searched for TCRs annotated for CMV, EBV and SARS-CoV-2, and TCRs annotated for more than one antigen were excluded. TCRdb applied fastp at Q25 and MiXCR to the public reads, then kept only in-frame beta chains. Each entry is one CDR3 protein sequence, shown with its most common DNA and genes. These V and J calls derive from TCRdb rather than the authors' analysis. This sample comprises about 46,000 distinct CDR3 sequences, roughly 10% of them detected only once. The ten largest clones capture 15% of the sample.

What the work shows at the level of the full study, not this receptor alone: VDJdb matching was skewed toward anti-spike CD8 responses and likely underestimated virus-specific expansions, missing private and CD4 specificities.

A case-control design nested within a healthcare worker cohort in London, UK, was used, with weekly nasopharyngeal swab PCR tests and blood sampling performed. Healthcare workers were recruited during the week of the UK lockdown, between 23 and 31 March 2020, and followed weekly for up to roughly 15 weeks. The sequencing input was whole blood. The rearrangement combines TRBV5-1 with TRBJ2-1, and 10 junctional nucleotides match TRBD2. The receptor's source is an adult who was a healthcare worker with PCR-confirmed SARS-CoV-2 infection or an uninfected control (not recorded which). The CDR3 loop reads CASSGTGTSAGDEQFF. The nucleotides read TGCGCCAGCAGCGGAACCGGGACTAGCGCGGGGGATGAGCAGTTCTTC. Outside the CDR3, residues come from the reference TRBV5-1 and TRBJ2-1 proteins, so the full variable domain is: KAGVTQTPRYLIKTRGQQVTLSCSPISGHRSVSWYQQTPGQGLQFLFEYFSETQRNKGNFPGRFSGRQFSNSRSEMNVSTLELGDSALYLCASSGTGTSAGDEQFFGPGTRLTVL.